These 19 T cell receptor beta chains share one sample of origin, sequenced in a study of a mutant IDH1 vaccine in newly diagnosed glioma. Time point indicated: baseline, week 1 (first vaccination visit). Treatment indicated: pre-vaccination baseline after standard-of-care therapy. The assay was immunoSEQ multiplex PCR, and TCRdb's table has in-frame clones only and misses some. Of roughly 38,000 clones listed, roughly 92% are singletons. The input for sequencing was PBMCs, taken from a glioma patient treated with radiotherapy, temozolomide or both. The receptors stem from a man aged 18 to 29 with glioma.

This chain joins TRBV19 and TRBJ1-5; the D is unclear. Trimming took off 7 bases at V and 0 bases at J, with 13 bases between the two ends. The CDR3 has 15 residues. Germline V gives CDR1 LNHDA, CDR2 SQIVND (reference sequence). CDR3 DNA: TGTGCCAGTACCGATAGGTTCTATAGCAATCAGCCCCAGCATTTT. It codes for CASTDRFYSNQPQHF.

A few counts support this clone. The rearrangement links TRBV4-1 to TRBJ2-7, with a possible D match to TRBD2 (5 bases). V was cut by 4 bases and J by 5 bases, with 15 bases left in between. Germline V gene lookup returns CDR1 MGHRA and CDR2 YSYEKL. The CDR3 length is 14 residues. This CDR3 reads CASSRPGLGNEQYF. CDR3 nucleotide sequence: TGCGCCAGCAGCCGCCCAGGCCTCGGGAACGAGCAGTACTTC.

The CDR3 DNA sequence: TGTGCCAGCAACCCACAGGGGGGCAATCAGCCCCAGCATTTT. It translates to CASNPQGGNQPQHF. The chain employs TRBV6-6 and TRBJ1-5; 8 positions match TRBD1. This CDR3 contains 14 residues. The V and J ends lost 7 bases and 2 bases, in that order; junction bases with no gene match: 4. Germline CDR1 is MNHNY and CDR2 is SVGAGI (reference sequence).

This clone has a single count. The chain carries TRBV6-6 and TRBJ1-1; a possible D gene is TRBD1 (5 bases). With 5 bases removed from V and 1 base from J, the gap between germline ends came to 8 bases. CDR3 length: 13 amino acids. Germline CDR1 is MNHNY and CDR2 is SVGAGI (reference sequence). Here the CDR3 reads CASSPGRNTEAFF. CDR3 in DNA: TGTGCCAGCAGTCCGGGACGGAACACTGAAGCTTTCTTT.

This clone was seen only once. The chain is built from TRBV5-4 and TRBJ1-2, with D uncertain. Trimming pared 1 base from V and 1 base from J, leaving 5 bases between. Looked up from germline, CDR1 is SGHNT and CDR2 is YYREEE (reference sequence). This CDR3 has 13 amino acids. Written as DNA, the CDR3 is TGTGCCAGCAGCTTGTGGGGTAACTATGGCTACACCTTC. This encodes CASSLWGNYGYTF.

The CDR3: CAISESTGEGYTF. The CDR3 DNA follows: TGTGCCATCAGTGAGTCGACAGGAGAGGGCTACACCTTC. The chain joins TRBV10-3 to TRBJ1-2, with a weak D call TRBD1 (6 bases). This CDR3 has 13 residues. Deletions cut 0 bases from V and 8 bases from J, with 10 bases between. The V gene's germline CDR1 is ENHRY and CDR2 SYGVKD.

V is TRBV9 and J is TRBJ1-2; D ambiguous. There are 13 residues in the CDR3. In germline, CDR1 is SGDLS, CDR2 YYNGEE. V lost 0 bases and J lost 5, with 8 bases in between. The CDR3 is CASSVAGGYGYTF. The CDR3 DNA sequence: TGTGCCAGCAGCGTAGCCGGCGGATATGGCTACACCTTC.

The chain employs TRBV5-1 and TRBJ1-1; the D gene is possibly TRBD1 (5 bases). The CDR3 extends over 15 amino acids. Germline CDR1 SGHRS, CDR2 YFSETQ. The germline V and J ends were trimmed by 0 bases and 5 bases, with 14 bases remaining between them. The CDR3 DNA reads TGCGCCAGCAGCTTGGGGGACGCCCGTTTTACTGAAGCTTTCTTT. As protein: CASSLGDARFTEAFF.

In its sample, this clone is medium-sized. The junction and the germline gene differ at one end; a read error may be behind it. The chain combines TRBV6-1 with TRBJ2-5; D is unresolved. The CDR3 spans 13 residues. The V gene's germline CDR1 is MNHNS and CDR2 SASEGT. The CDR3 loop is CASSQAEAETQYF. In nucleotides, the CDR3 is TGTGCCAGCAGTCAAGCCGAGGCAGAGACCCAGTACTTC.

The chain has TRBV9 and TRBJ2-7; D perhaps matches TRBD2 (5 bases). V shed 2 bases and J shed 0 bases, with 12 bases lying between them. This CDR3 is 15 amino acids long. The germline CDR1 and CDR2 sequences are SGDLS and YYNGEE. This chain's CDR3 is CASSVAEAYSYEQYF. The CDR3 DNA reads as TGTGCCAGCAGCGTGGCGGAGGCCTACTCCTACGAGCAGTACTTC.

V and J are TRBV29-1 and TRBJ1-4, with D possibly being TRBD1 (5 bases). Trimming pared 4 bases from V and 3 bases from J, leaving 6 bases between. This CDR3 contains 12 residues. Per germline, CDR1 SQVTM and CDR2 ANQGSEA. As DNA, the CDR3 is TGCAGCGTTGCAGGGTCTAATGAAAAACTGTTTTTT. Translated: CSVAGSNEKLFF.

The chain couples TRBV4-3 to TRBJ1-4; D remains ambiguous. The germline V and J ends were trimmed by 1 base and 8 bases, with 14 bases remaining between them. This CDR3 contains 15 residues. Germline CDR1 LGHNA, CDR2 YSLEER. CDR3 coding DNA: TGCGCCAGCAGCCAAGGAAGGGCTCTTGAAGAAAAACTGTTTTTT. Its protein product is CASSQGRALEEKLFF.

The chain has TRBV7-9 and TRBJ2-7; TRBD1 agrees at 9 bases. Trimming cost V 8 bases and J 6 bases; bases outside gene matches: 8. The CDR3 contains 13 residues. CDR1 and CDR2 (germline): SEHNR, FQNEAQ (reference sequence). In nucleotides, the CDR3 is TGTGCCAGCTCCGGGACAGGGTTTTTCGAGCAGTACTTC. Its translation: CASSGTGFFEQYF.

This clone has more than one count but fewer than ten. The chain recombines TRBV5-4 with TRBJ2-3, with 7 bases lining up with TRBD2. The CDR3 has 16 amino acids. V lost 4 bases and J lost 0; bases outside the gene matches: 8. Germline assignment: CDR1 SGHNT and CDR2 YYREEE (reference sequence). The CDR3 region is CASSQAGTKSTDTQYF. The CDR3 DNA sequence: TGTGCCAGCAGCCAAGCCGGGACTAAAAGCACAGATACGCAGTATTTT.

The rearrangement uses TRBV7-2 and TRBJ1-2; D is possibly TRBD1 (6 bases). The CDR3 consists of 15 residues. CDR1 is SGHTA, CDR2 FQGNSA, per germline. V was clipped by 6 bases and J by 3 bases, with 17 bases between them. This CDR3 reads CASRLASGTHYGYTF. CDR3 coding DNA: TGTGCCAGCAGGCTCGCTTCCGGGACACACTATGGCTACACCTTC.

The CDR3 protein is CASRDAGTGKYGYTF. The CDR3 bases are TGTGCCAGCAGAGATGCCGGGACAGGGAAATATGGCTACACCTTC. The rearrangement links TRBV27 to TRBJ1-2; 9 bases line up with TRBD1. Unmatched junction bases numbered 10, after V lost 6 bases and J lost 5 bases. The CDR3 loop spans 15 amino acids. CDR1 and CDR2 from the germline V gene are MNHEY and SMNVEV (reference sequence).

This clone was detected once. The chain uses TRBV6-5 and TRBJ2-3, with TRBD2 identical over 13 bases. CDR1 and CDR2 from the germline V gene are MNHEY and SVGAGI. V lost 5 bases and J lost 6; bases outside the gene matches: 5. This CDR3 spans 15 amino acids. CDR3 loop: CASSRTSGGGDTQYF. DNA of the CDR3: TGTGCCAGCAGTCGGACTAGCGGGGGAGGGGATACGCAGTATTTT.

CDR3: CASSFAGGNQPQHF. The CDR3 region has the DNA TGTGCCAGCAGCTTCGCGGGGGGCAATCAGCCCCAGCATTTT. The chain couples TRBV7-9 to TRBJ1-5; possible D gene TRBD1, 5 bases. Trimming shortened V by 3 bases and J by 2 bases, and 8 bases separated the two germline ends. This CDR3 has 14 amino acids. The germline CDR1 and CDR2 sequences are SEHNR and FQNEAQ (reference sequence).

The table lists this clone with a count of one. The V and J genes are TRBV18 and TRBJ2-2; D uncertain. The germline V gene has CDR1 KGHSH and CDR2 LQKENI. Trimming took off 1 base at V and 4 bases at J, with 4 bases between the two ends. The CDR3 is 13 residues long. For the CDR3, the DNA is TGTGCCAGCTCACCACGGGTCACCGGGGAGCTGTTTTTT. Its protein product is CASSPRVTGELFF.